This TCR beta chain emerged from a study of blood T cell repertoires in COVID-19. V lost 0 bases to trimming and J lost 0 bases; unmatched junction nucleotides: 16. The CDR3 is 21 residues long. The germline V gene has CDR1 SGDLS and CDR2 YYNGEE. Original data processing: Reference gene primer amplification yielded estimated nucleated cell counts. TCRdb keeps only in-frame clones here, not all; method: immunoSEQ multiplex PCR. V and J calls plus clone size are reproduced from that table; the DNA served to infer D and trimming. The table has 250,000 to 300,000 clones, around nine tenths seen once; the top ten hold about 1.1%.

The receptor was derived from a woman aged 25 to 39 who had recovered from COVID-19. The chain is built from TRBV9 and TRBJ2-7, with 12 bases aligning to TRBD2. Sequenced material: PBMCs or T cells enriched from blood (not recorded which). The CDR3: CASSVVVSQGLAGSNSYEQYF. CDR3 DNA: TGTGCCAGCAGCGTAGTCGTTAGTCAGGGACTAGCGGGCTCTAACTCCTACGAGCAGTACTTC.